Listed here are 22 T cell receptor beta chains from one sample, sequenced in a study of technical replicates of blood from several donors. Sequencing used immunoSEQ multiplex PCR; TCRdb keeps in-frame clones, though not all of them. The data show about 83,000 clones, 85% to 95% seen once. Sequencing input: T cells isolated from PBMCs. The receptors come from a human donor in good health.

This clone has just a few counts. The rearrangement joins TRBV5-6 to TRBJ1-3, with D hard to call. Looked up from germline, CDR1 is SGHDT and CDR2 is YYEEEE. Trimming pared 4 bases from V and 5 bases from J, leaving 16 bases between. This CDR3 spans 15 amino acids. CDR3 coding DNA: TGTGCCAGCAGCGGAGGGTATTTAACCCGAAACACCATATATTTT. It is translated as CASSGGYLTRNTIYF.

In its sample, this clone was seen a few times. The genes are TRBV10-1 and TRBJ2-3, with D hard to call. V was trimmed by 1 base and J by 6 bases, leaving 8 bases between them. The CDR3 totals 13 residues. CDR1 and CDR2 from the germline V gene are WNHNN and SYGVQD (reference sequence). The DNA for the CDR3 is TGCGCCAGCAGTGAGTTTGTCTTTGATACGCAGTATTTT. Protein product: CASSEFVFDTQYF.

The rearrangement links TRBV5-6 to TRBJ2-3, with 10 bases that match TRBD1. J lost 6 bases, V lost 2 bases, and 6 bases had no gene match. CDR3 length: 15 amino acids. The germline V gene encodes CDR1 SGHDT and CDR2 YYEEEE. The CDR3 nucleotides are TGTGCCAGCAGCTTTTGGACAGGGGGTAGGGATACGCAGTATTTT. This translates into CASSFWTGGRDTQYF. Using reference TRBV5-6 and TRBJ2-3 for the parts outside the CDR3, the full variable domain is DAGVTQSPTHLIKTRGQQVTLRCSPKSGHDTVSWYQQALGQGPQFIFQYYEEEERQRGNFPDRFSGHQFPNYSSELNVNALLLGDSALYLCASSFWTGGRDTQYFGPGTRLTVL.

The chain joins TRBV29-1 to TRBJ2-2, with D tentatively TRBD2 (6 bases). Germline CDR1 and CDR2: SQVTM and ANQGSEA. This CDR3 is built from 15 residues. Trimming cost V 5 bases and J 1 base, with 14 bases left between them. The CDR3 is CSVQGSGVNTGELFF. The CDR3 coding sequence is TGCAGCGTTCAAGGGTCGGGGGTGAACACCGGGGAGCTGTTTTTT.

The V gene is TRBV28, the J gene TRBJ1-5; 9 nucleotides agree with TRBD1. Germline values: CDR1 MDHEN, CDR2 SYDVKM. With V trimmed by 4 bases and J by 16 bases, 20 bases remained unmatched. CDR3 length: 16 amino acids. CDR3 sequence (DNA): TGTGCCAGCAGTTATGGATCCGGGACAGGGCACATCATGGACCATTTT. Residues: CASSYGSGTGHIMDHF.

This sequence joins TRBV4-1 and TRBJ1-2; D possibly corresponds to TRBD1 (5 bases). Germline V gene lookup returns CDR1 MGHRA and CDR2 YSYEKL. The length of the CDR3 is 14 residues. Between the trimmed V and J ends, which lost 1 base and 4 bases, there was a span of 10 bases. This CDR3 is CASSQGAGIYGYTF. CDR3 bases: TGCGCCAGCAGCCAAGGAGCAGGGATCTATGGCTACACCTTC.

The chain is built from TRBV6-1 and TRBJ2-3; weak D call: TRBD2 (5 bases). There are 13 residues in the CDR3. CDR1 is MNHNS, CDR2 SASEGT, per germline. The germline V and J ends were trimmed by 8 bases and 1 base, with 10 bases remaining between them. The chain's CDR3 is CASGLRGTDTQYF. In DNA, the CDR3 is TGTGCCAGCGGGCTGCGGGGCACAGATACGCAGTATTTT.

A single count supports this clone. This sample includes further DNA sequences coding for the same CDR3. The rearrangement links TRBV9 to TRBJ2-7, with D possibly being TRBD1 (7 bases). The germline V and J ends were trimmed by 2 bases and 2 bases, with 11 bases remaining between them. Germline lookup yields CDR1 SGDLS and CDR2 YYNGEE. The CDR3 consists of 14 residues. CDR3 region: CASSVAGGPYEQYF. The CDR3 DNA sequence: TGTGCCAGCAGCGTTGCAGGGGGGCCCTACGAGCAGTACTTC.

V is TRBV7-9 and J is TRBJ1-1; no reliable D call. There are 11 residues in the CDR3. From germline, CDR1 is SEHNR and CDR2 FQNEAQ (reference sequence). V lost 2 bases to trimming and J lost 11 bases, with 9 bases between them. The CDR3 is CASSLSEEAFF. As DNA, the CDR3 is TGTGCCAGCAGCTTATCAGAGGAGGCTTTCTTT.

The gene calls are TRBV6-1 and TRBJ2-7; 7 positions agree with TRBD2. The CDR3 sequence is 16 residues long. Germline trimming cut 1 base from V and 2 bases from J; bases unmatched to any gene: 8. Germline lookup yields CDR1 MNHNS and CDR2 SASEGT. CDR3 residues: CASSEGVSGLPYEQYF. DNA for the CDR3: TGTGCCAGCAGTGAAGGGGTTAGCGGGCTCCCCTACGAGCAGTACTTC.

The chain employs TRBV13 and TRBJ1-1, with unresolved D. The V and J ends lost 8 bases and 6 bases respectively, with 16 bases between them. Germline V gives CDR1 PRHDT, CDR2 FYEKMQ (reference sequence). This CDR3 has 13 residues. CDR3 sequence reads: CASGEGGRPEAFF. The CDR3 coding sequence is TGTGCCAGCGGGGAGGGAGGTCGACCTGAAGCTTTCTTT.

This rearrangement joins TRBV6-1 to TRBJ2-5, with a tentative D call TRBD2 (5 bases). The CDR3 totals 16 residues. V shed 0 bases and J shed 3 bases, with 14 bases lying between them. Per the germline V gene, CDR1 is MNHNS and CDR2 is SASEGT. CDR3 DNA sequence: TGTGCCAGCAGTGAAGCGGGCGGGCAGGTAAAAGAGACCCAGTACTTC. Protein sequence: CASSEAGGQVKETQYF.

The chain joins TRBV6-1 to TRBJ2-1; 12 bases match TRBD2. CDR1 is MNHNS, CDR2 SASEGT, per germline. V shed 1 base, J shed 3 bases, and the junction held 1 base outside the gene matches. The CDR3 sequence is 16 residues long. The CDR3 region has the DNA TGTGCCAGCAGTGAAGGACTAGCGGGAGTCTACAATGAGCAGTTCTTC. Translated, it gives CASSEGLAGVYNEQFF.

The chain employs TRBV27 and TRBJ2-7; 10 positions agree with TRBD2. J lost 2 bases, V lost 8 bases, and 9 bases had no gene match. This CDR3 contains 15 residues. Germline V gives CDR1 MNHEY, CDR2 SMNVEV (reference sequence). The DNA for the CDR3 is TGTGCCAGCCACCGGACTAGCGGAAAAACCTACGAGCAGTACTTC. Translation: CASHRTSGKTYEQYF.

The rearrangement joins TRBV27 to TRBJ2-1, with D tentatively TRBD2 (5 bases). CDR1 and CDR2 from the germline V gene are MNHEY and SMNVEV (reference sequence). CDR3 length equals 14 residues. V was clipped by 5 bases and J by 8 bases, with 16 bases between them. CDR3 amino acids: CASSLGHGGYEQFF. CDR3 sequence (DNA): TGTGCCAGCAGTCTAGGTCATGGCGGGTATGAGCAGTTCTTC.

The rearrangement joins TRBV5-1 to TRBJ2-5, with 8 bases aligning to TRBD1. Germline CDR1 reads SGHRS; CDR2 reads YFSETQ. There are 16 residues in the CDR3. J was trimmed by 2 bases and V by 1 base; bases with no gene match: 7. DNA of the CDR3: TGCGCCAGCAGCTTGTTAGCGACAGGGGCTCAAGAGACCCAGTACTTC. It translates to CASSLLATGAQETQYF.

The chain carries TRBV28 and TRBJ2-7, with D perhaps TRBD2 (6 bases). CDR1 MDHEN and CDR2 SYDVKM come from the germline V gene. Between the trimmed V and J ends, which lost 6 bases and 0 bases, there was a span of 18 bases. CDR3 length equals 16 residues. CDR3 residues: CASSSYDGGSSYEQYF. In nucleotides, the CDR3 is TGTGCCAGCAGCTCTTACGACGGGGGAAGCTCCTACGAGCAGTACTTC.

V gene TRBV14 combines with J gene TRBJ2-1; a possible D gene is TRBD2 (6 bases). CDR3 size: 14 residues. Germline V gene sequence: CDR1 SGHDN, CDR2 FVKESK. The V gene lost 0 bases and the J gene lost 8 bases, with 11 bases spanning the gap. The CDR3 coding sequence is TGTGCCAGCAGCCAAGAGACTAGTCGCGATGAGCAGTTCTTC. Its translation is CASSQETSRDEQFF. Together with reference TRBV14 and TRBJ2-1, the CDR3 gives the full variable domain: EAGVTQFPSHSVIEKGQTVTLRCDPISGHDNLYWYRRVMGKEIKFLLHFVKESKQDESGMPNNRFLAERTGGTYSTLKVQPAELEDSGVYFCASSQETSRDEQFFGPGTRLTVL.

The V call is TRBV6-5, the J call TRBJ1-2, with D hard to call. The germline V gene has CDR1 MNHEY and CDR2 SVGAGI. With 6 bases removed from V and 3 bases from J, the gap between germline ends came to 17 bases. The CDR3 length is 15 residues. The CDR3 loop is CASRLRLTTYYGYTF. Here the CDR3 DNA reads TGTGCCAGCAGACTGAGACTAACAACCTACTATGGCTACACCTTC.

The chain joins TRBV11-3 to TRBJ1-1; D might be TRBD1 (5 bases). Germline assignment: CDR1 SGHNT and CDR2 YENEEA. The length of the CDR3 is 16 residues. Trimming cost V 4 bases and J 2 bases, with 17 bases left between them. In DNA, the CDR3 is TGTGCCAGCAGCTCTCCCTCAGGACAAACTAACACTGAAGCTTTCTTT. This encodes CASSSPSGQTNTEAFF.

This chain links TRBV11-2 with TRBJ2-7; D is unresolved. V lost 1 base and J lost 0, with 10 bases in between. The CDR3 loop spans 15 amino acids. CDR1 and CDR2 from the germline V gene are SGHAT and FQNNGV. The chain's CDR3 is CASSLGAGSSYEQYF. CDR3 DNA sequence: TGTGCCAGCAGCTTAGGCGCAGGCTCCTCCTACGAGCAGTACTTC.

V usage is TRBV12-5 and J usage is TRBJ1-2; tentative D call: TRBD1 (6 bases). Germline V gene data show CDR1 as LGHNT and CDR2 as FRNRAP. V lost 2 bases, J lost 8 bases, and 15 bases lay in between. The length of the CDR3 is 14 residues. As DNA, the CDR3 is TGTGCTAGTGGTTTGACCCACAGGGTCGAAGGCTACACCTTC. Protein sequence: CASGLTHRVEGYTF.